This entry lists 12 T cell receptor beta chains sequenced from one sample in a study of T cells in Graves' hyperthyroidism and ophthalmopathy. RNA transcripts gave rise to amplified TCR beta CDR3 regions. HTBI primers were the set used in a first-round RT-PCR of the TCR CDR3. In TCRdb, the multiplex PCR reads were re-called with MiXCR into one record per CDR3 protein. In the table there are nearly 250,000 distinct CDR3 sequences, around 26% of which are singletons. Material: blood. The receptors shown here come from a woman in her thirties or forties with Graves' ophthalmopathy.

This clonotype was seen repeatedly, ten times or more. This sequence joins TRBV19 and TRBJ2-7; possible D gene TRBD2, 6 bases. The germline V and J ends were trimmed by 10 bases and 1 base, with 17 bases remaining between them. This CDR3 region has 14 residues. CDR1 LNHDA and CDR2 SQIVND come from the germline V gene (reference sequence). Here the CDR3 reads CATRAGRGSYEQYF. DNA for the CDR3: TGTGCCACCAGAGCGGGCCGGGGGTCCTACGAGCAGTACTTC. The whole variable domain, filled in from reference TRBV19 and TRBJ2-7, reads DGGITQSPKYLFRKEGQNVTLSCEQNLNHDAMYWYRQDPGQGLRLIYYSQIVNDFQKGDIAEGYSVSREKKESFPLTVTSAQKNPTAFYLCATRAGRGSYEQYFGPGTRLTVT.

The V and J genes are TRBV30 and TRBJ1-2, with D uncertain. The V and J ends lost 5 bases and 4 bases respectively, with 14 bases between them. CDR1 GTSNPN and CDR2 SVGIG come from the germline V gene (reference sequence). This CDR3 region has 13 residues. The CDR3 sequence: CAWEKSGVYGYTF. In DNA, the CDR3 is TGTGCCTGGGAAAAGTCTGGAGTCTATGGCTACACCTTC.

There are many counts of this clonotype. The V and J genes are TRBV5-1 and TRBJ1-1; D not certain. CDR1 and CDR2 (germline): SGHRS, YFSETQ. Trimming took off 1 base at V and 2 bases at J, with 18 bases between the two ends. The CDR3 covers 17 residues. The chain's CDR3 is CASSLWGAGWENTEAFF. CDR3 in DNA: TGCGCCAGCAGCTTGTGGGGAGCTGGTTGGGAAAACACTGAAGCTTTCTTT. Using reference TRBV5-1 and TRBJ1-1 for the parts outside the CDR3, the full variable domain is KAGVTQTPRYLIKTRGQQVTLSCSPISGHRSVSWYQQTPGQGLQFLFEYFSETQRNKGNFPGRFSGRQFSNSRSEMNVSTLELGDSALYLCASSLWGAGWENTEAFFGQGTRLTVV.

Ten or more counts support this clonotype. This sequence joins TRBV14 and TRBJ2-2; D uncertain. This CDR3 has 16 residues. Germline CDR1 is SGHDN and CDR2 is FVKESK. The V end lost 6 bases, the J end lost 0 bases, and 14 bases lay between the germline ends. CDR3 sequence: CASRGGVLSNTGELFF. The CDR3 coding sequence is TGTGCCAGCAGGGGCGGAGTACTCTCGAACACCGGGGAGCTGTTTTTT.

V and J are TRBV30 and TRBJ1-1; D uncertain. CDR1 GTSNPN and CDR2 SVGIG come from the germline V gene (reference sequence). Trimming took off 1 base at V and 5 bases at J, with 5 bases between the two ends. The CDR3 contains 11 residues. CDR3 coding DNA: TGTGCCTGGAGTGCGAAGACTGAAGCTTTCTTT. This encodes CAWSAKTEAFF.

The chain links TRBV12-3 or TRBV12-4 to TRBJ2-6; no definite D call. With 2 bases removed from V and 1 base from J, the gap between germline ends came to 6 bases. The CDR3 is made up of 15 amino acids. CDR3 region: CASSLQSSGANVLTF. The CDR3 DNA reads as TGTGCCAGCAGTTTACAGTCTTCTGGGGCCAACGTCCTGACTTTC.

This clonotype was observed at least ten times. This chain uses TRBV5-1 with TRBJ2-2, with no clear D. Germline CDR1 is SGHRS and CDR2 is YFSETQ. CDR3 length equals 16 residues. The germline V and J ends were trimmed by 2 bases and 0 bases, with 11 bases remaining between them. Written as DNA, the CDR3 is TGCGCCAGCAGCTTAATGGAGCTCGCGAACACCGGGGAGCTGTTTTTT. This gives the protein CASSLMELANTGELFF.

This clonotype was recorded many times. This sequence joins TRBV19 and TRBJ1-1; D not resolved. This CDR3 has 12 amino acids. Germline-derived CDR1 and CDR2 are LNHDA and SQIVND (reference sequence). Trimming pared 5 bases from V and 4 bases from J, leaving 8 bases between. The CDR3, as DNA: TGTGCCAGTAGTTATGGGCTCACTGAAGCTTTCTTT. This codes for CASSYGLTEAFF.

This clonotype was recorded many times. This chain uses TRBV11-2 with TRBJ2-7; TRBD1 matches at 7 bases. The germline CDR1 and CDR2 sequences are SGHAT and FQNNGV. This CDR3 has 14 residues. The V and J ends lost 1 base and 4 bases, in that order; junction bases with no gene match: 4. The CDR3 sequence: CASSLVGQKYEQYF. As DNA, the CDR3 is TGTGCCAGCAGCTTAGTGGGACAGAAGTACGAGCAGTACTTC.

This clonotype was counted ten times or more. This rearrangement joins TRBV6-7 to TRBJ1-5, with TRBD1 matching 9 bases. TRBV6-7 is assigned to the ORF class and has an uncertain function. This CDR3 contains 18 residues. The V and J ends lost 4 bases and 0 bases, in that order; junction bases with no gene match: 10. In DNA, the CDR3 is TGTGCCAGCAGTTTCCACGGGACAGGGAAATATAGCAATCAGCCCCAGCATTTT. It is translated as CASSFHGTGKYSNQPQHF.

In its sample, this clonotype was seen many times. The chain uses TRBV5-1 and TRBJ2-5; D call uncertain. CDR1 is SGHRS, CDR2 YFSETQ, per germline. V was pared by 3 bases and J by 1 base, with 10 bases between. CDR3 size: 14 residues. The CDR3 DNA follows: TGCGCCAGCAGCTCCTCAGGCTTCCAAGAGACCCAGTACTTC. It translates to CASSSSGFQETQYF.

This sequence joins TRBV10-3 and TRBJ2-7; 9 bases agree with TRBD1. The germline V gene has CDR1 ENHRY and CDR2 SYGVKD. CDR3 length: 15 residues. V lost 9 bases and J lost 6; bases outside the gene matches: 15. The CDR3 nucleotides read TGTGCCATAATACCGGGACAGGGTCTTACGGGCGAGCAGTACTTC. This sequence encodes CAIIPGQGLTGEQYF.